The 10 T cell receptor beta chains below all came from one sample that was sequenced in a study of CD8 T cells in Susac syndrome (dated by TCRdb to between 2017 and 2020). Libraries were constructed by the immunoSEQ multiplex PCR assay. RNA was extracted with the RNeasy kit and roughly 0.5 to 1 ug was reverse transcribed using random hexamers. TCRdb passed the public sequencing reads through fastp at Q25 and MiXCR, retaining productive beta sequences. Rows matching on CDR3 protein sequence are summarized as one entry with the most common DNA and genes. This sample is represented by approximately 300,000 distinct CDR3 sequences; about 89% of them were singletons. The ten largest clones capture roughly 0.17% of the sample. Sequenced input: CD8+ T cells from PBMCs. These TCRs come from a human donor with multiple sclerosis.

J is TRBJ2-7 and V is TRBV5-4; 10 bases match TRBD2. CDR1 and CDR2 from the germline V gene are SGHNT and YYREEE (reference sequence). J lost 4 bases, V lost 5 bases, and 9 bases had no gene match. The CDR3 has 15 residues. CDR3 loop: CASSPTPTSGYEQYF. The CDR3 coding sequence is TGTGCCAGCAGTCCGACGCCGACTAGCGGGTACGAGCAGTACTTC.

The chain carries TRBV7-9 and TRBJ2-3, with D perhaps TRBD2 (5 bases). Trimming took 5 bases from V and 11 from J, leaving 11 bases between them. CDR1 is SEHNR, CDR2 FQNEAQ, per germline (reference sequence). This CDR3 has 11 amino acids. The chain's CDR3 is CASSPLEGQYF. The DNA of the CDR3 is TGTGCCAGCAGCCCGCTTGAGGGGCAGTATTTT.

The CDR3 coding sequence is TGTGCCAGCAAATCAGATGGTGAAAAACTGTTTTTT. Its translation: CASKSDGEKLFF. The gene calls are TRBV27 and TRBJ1-4, with unresolved D. The CDR3 loop spans 12 amino acids. V lost 7 bases to trimming and J lost 7 bases, with 10 bases between them. The germline V gene has CDR1 MNHEY and CDR2 SMNVEV (reference sequence).

V gene TRBV7-9 combines with J gene TRBJ2-7, with D possibly TRBD1 on 6 matching bases. V lost 8 bases and J 3 bases, leaving 14 bases between the germline ends. This CDR3 has 13 amino acids. The germline CDR1 and CDR2 sequences are SEHNR and FQNEAQ (reference sequence). The CDR3 coding sequence is TGTGCCAGCGGACGGACAGAGTTCTACGAGCAGTACTTC. Its protein is CASGRTEFYEQYF.

This chain links TRBV5-1 with TRBJ2-1; 10 bases fit TRBD1. Germline V lookup: CDR1 SGHRS, CDR2 YFSETQ. CDR3 length: 15 amino acids. The J segment lost 8 bases and the V segment lost 2 bases, leaving 7 bases of the junction unmatched. CDR3 in amino acids: CASSFVTGGWDEQFF. The CDR3 nucleotides are TGCGCCAGCAGCTTTGTGACAGGGGGCTGGGATGAGCAGTTCTTC.

V is TRBV28 and J is TRBJ2-2, with a possible D match to TRBD1 (5 bases). The V and J ends lost 5 bases and 8 bases respectively, with 15 bases between them. CDR3 length equals 14 residues. Germline CDR1 MDHEN, CDR2 SYDVKM. The CDR3 loop reads CASSTFDSSGELFF. In nucleotides, the CDR3 is TGTGCCAGCAGTACATTCGACAGCTCAGGGGAGCTGTTTTTT.

The chain couples TRBV25-1 to TRBJ2-1; 10 positions match TRBD2. The CDR3 totals 14 residues. Germline trimming cut 5 bases from V and 9 bases from J; bases unmatched to any gene: 7. Germline-derived CDR1 and CDR2 are MGHDK and SYGVNS. DNA for the CDR3: TGTGCCAGCAGTTCGGGTAGCGGGGGGACTGAGCAGTTCTTC. It is translated as CASSSGSGGTEQFF. Variable domain in full (rest from reference TRBV25-1 and TRBJ2-1): EADIYQTPRYLVIGTGKKITLECSQTMGHDKMYWYQQDPGMELHLIHYSYGVNSTEKGDLSSESTVSRIRTEHFPLTLESARPSHTSQYLCASSSGSGGTEQFFGPGTRLTVL.

This clonotype was seen a single time. This sequence joins TRBV13 and TRBJ2-5, with D perhaps matching TRBD2 (7 bases). V lost 6 bases and J 5 bases, leaving 13 bases between the germline ends. Germline CDR1 is PRHDT and CDR2 is FYEKMQ (reference sequence). The CDR3 has 13 amino acids. The CDR3: CASRTRGGETQYF. CDR3 in DNA: TGTGCCAGCAGGACCAGGGGAGGGGAGACCCAGTACTTC.

This chain connects TRBV6-2 or TRBV6-3 to TRBJ2-7; the D is unclear. V lost 0 bases and J lost 7, with 16 bases in between. Looked up from germline, CDR1 is MNHEY and CDR2 is SVGEGT. The CDR3 contains 15 residues. The CDR3 DNA reads TGTGCCAGCAGTTACTCGAAACGGAGCGCTAGAGAGCAGTACTTC. Translation gives CASSYSKRSAREQYF.

The chain employs TRBV30 and TRBJ2-7; unclear D gene. Germline V gene data show CDR1 as GTSNPN and CDR2 as SVGIG (reference sequence). CDR3 length: 15 amino acids. V was pared by 0 bases and J by 4 bases, with 16 bases between. CDR3 sequence reads: CAWSVRYSPHYEQYF. CDR3 DNA sequence: TGTGCCTGGAGTGTACGGTACTCCCCACATTACGAGCAGTACTTC.